The source of this T cell receptor (beta chain) is a study of T-cell memory formation after mild COVID-19. General study results and limits: Contracting CD4+ clones were located mainly in CM and EM, and CD8+ clones in EMRA.

From 5'RACE with constant-segment primers came TCR alpha and TCR beta cDNA libraries that carried sample barcodes and UMIs. TCRdb processed the 5' RACE reads anew with MiXCR; each CDR3 protein has one entry. The data contain around 200,000 distinct CDR3 sequences, more than 9% of them singletons. On this clonotype: Its cognate antigen is unknown.

The clonotype was recovered from a man younger than 35 who had mild COVID-19 (a few samples of this study predate the infection). Cell type and time point are not known. The sequencing sample was made of PBMCs or a T cell subset sorted from them (not recorded which).

The CDR3 is CASSRTSGFGNTIYF. The CDR3 coding sequence is TGTGCCAGCAGCCGGACCTCAGGGTTCGGAAACACCATATATTTT. The rearrangement uses TRBV11-3 and TRBJ1-3; tentative D call: TRBD1 (5 bases). Germline V CDR1 and CDR2: SGHNT, YENEEA. Deletions cut 5 bases from V and 4 bases from J, with 15 bases between. The CDR3 loop spans 15 amino acids.